A single sample is the source of the 5 T cell receptor beta chains below, sequenced in a study of early T cells in non-severe SARS-CoV-2 infection. A single record per CDR3 protein comes from TCRdb applying MiXCR to the 5' RACE reads. The table records 71,000 or so distinct CDR3 sequences, roughly 15% of them present only once. The sequenced material came from whole blood. The receptors here all came from an adult who was a healthcare worker with PCR-confirmed SARS-CoV-2 infection or an uninfected control (not recorded which).

Many counts were recorded for this clonotype. The genes are TRBV3-1 and TRBJ1-4; 7 nucleotides match TRBD1. V trimming: 7 bases; J trimming: 10 bases; junction bases outside the gene matches: 12. Germline V gene data show CDR1 as LGHDT and CDR2 as YNNKEL (reference sequence). The CDR3 loop spans 14 amino acids. In DNA form, the CDR3 reads TGTGCCAGCACCCGGACAGGTTCGGACGGAAAACTGTTTTTT. It specifies CASTRTGSDGKLFF.

This sequence joins TRBV11-2 and TRBJ2-3, with D perhaps matching TRBD2 (5 bases). Germline V gives CDR1 SGHAT, CDR2 FQNNGV. The germline V and J ends were trimmed by 1 base and 7 bases, with 12 bases remaining between them. The CDR3 spans 14 residues. The CDR3 protein is CASSLVGVVNTQYF. The DNA for the CDR3 is TGTGCCAGCAGCTTAGTGGGAGTCGTAAATACGCAGTATTTT.

There are many counts of this clonotype. V and J are TRBV11-1 and TRBJ1-1, with unresolved D. The CDR3 extends over 12 amino acids. The germline gives CDR1 SGHAT, CDR2 FQDESV (reference sequence). V was clipped by 3 bases and J by 1 base, with 3 bases between them. CDR3 bases: TGTGCCAGCAGCTTCGGGAACACTGAAGCTTTCTTT. The encoded protein is CASSFGNTEAFF.

This sequence joins TRBV6-2 or TRBV6-3 and TRBJ1-1; D not certain. Trimming removed 7 bases at V and 1 base at J, with 13 bases between. Germline V CDR1 and CDR2: MNHEY, SVGEGT. The CDR3 sequence is 14 residues long. The CDR3 sequence is CASTPPLPNTEAFF. The CDR3 DNA reads as TGTGCCAGCACTCCGCCCTTACCGAACACTGAAGCTTTCTTT.

This clonotype has a handful of counts. The chain employs TRBV27 and TRBJ1-2, with unresolved D. V was shortened by 5 bases and J by 4 bases, with 14 bases between the two germline ends. Germline assignment: CDR1 MNHEY and CDR2 SMNVEV (reference sequence). The length of the CDR3 is 14 residues. This CDR3 is CASSPFAGTYGYTF. DNA for the CDR3: TGTGCCAGCAGTCCCTTCGCGGGTACCTATGGCTACACCTTC.